This T cell receptor beta chain derives from a study of human T cells and chemical hapten exposure. Study context: Patch tests applied 0.01% DPC to the upper back, read at 6 days.

As the library was built, unique molecular identifiers were attached to individual cDNA molecules. MiXCR, run by TCRdb on the RACE reads, gives a single entry per CDR3 protein. Of approximately 180,000 distinct CDR3 sequences listed, nearly 30% are singletons. This clonotype has just a few counts. The antigen remains unidentified. The germline V gene has CDR1 DFQATT and CDR2 SNEGSKA (reference sequence). J lost 6 bases, V lost 6 bases, and 13 bases had no gene match. The CDR3 is 15 residues long. Regarding time point: pre-sensitization, week 0. Treatment denoted: therapeutic diphenylcyclopropenone sensitization with weekly scalp DPC. Whole-study findings and limits: TCRs at a frequency above 1 in 1000 stayed unchanged with DPC sensitization.

This receptor was obtained from a woman aged 25 to 39 with alopecia areata. Some clones in this sample may be carry-over from other donors' samples. The source material was whole blood, sampled in connection with sensitization to the hapten diphenylcyclopropenone (DPC). This chain joins TRBV20-1 and TRBJ2-1, with 8 bases identical to TRBD2. CDR3 loop: CSAAAGGTGGNEQFF. In DNA, the CDR3 is TGCAGTGCCGCGGCGGGAGGTACGGGGGGCAATGAGCAGTTCTTC.